The clone carrying this T cell receptor beta chain was counted once. This entry is derived from a study of ipilimumab plus nivolumab after autologous stem cell transplantation. Study information: A median of roughly eight nivolumab and roughly 5 ipilimumab doses were given.

Sequencing used immunoSEQ multiplex PCR; TCRdb keeps in-frame clones, though not all of them. The sample holds approximately 15,000 clones, roughly three quarters seen once. This CDR3 is built from 16 residues. Unmatched junction bases numbered 12, after V lost 5 bases and J lost 7 bases. CDR1 is SGHVS, CDR2 FQNEAQ, per germline. The material sequenced was PBMCs, taken in a trial of ipilimumab plus nivolumab as post-transplant consolidation. This TCR derives from a male donor with diffuse large B-cell lymphoma. This sequence joins TRBV7-8 and TRBJ1-2; 11 positions match TRBD1. The CDR3 DNA follows: TGTGCCAGCAGCCCCGACCCGGACAGGGGGCGATCTGGCTACACCTTC. Translated: CASSPDPDRGRSGYTF. The complete variable domain, with remaining parts taken from reference TRBV7-8 and TRBJ1-2, reads GAGVSQSPRYKVAKRGQDVALRCDPISGHVSLFWYQQALGQGPEFLTYFQNEAQLDKSGLPSDRFFAERPEGSVSTLKIQRTQQEDSAVYLCASSPDPDRGRSGYTFGSGTRLTVV.